One and the same sample provided the 13 T cell receptor beta chains below, sequenced in a study of response to subunit inactivated influenza vaccine. TCRdb reprocessed the RT-PCR reads via MiXCR and lists one record per CDR3 protein. This table has more than 600,000 distinct CDR3 sequences, roughly 18% appearing once. The material sequenced was PBMCs from blood, taken 5 days after vaccination. These receptors were obtained from a man between 50 and 59 years old who received an inactivated influenza vaccine.

The rearrangement joins TRBV9 to TRBJ2-3, with 13 nucleotides matching TRBD2. The J segment lost 4 bases and the V segment lost 3 bases, leaving 2 bases of the junction unmatched. The CDR3 has 15 amino acids. Germline CDR1 is SGDLS and CDR2 is YYNGEE. The CDR3 spells CASSEGLAGSDTQYF. CDR3 DNA: TGTGCCAGCAGCGAGGGACTAGCGGGGTCAGATACGCAGTATTTT.

The V call is TRBV20-1, the J call TRBJ1-2; D is uncertain. Looked up from germline, CDR1 is DFQATT and CDR2 is SNEGSKA (reference sequence). V was shortened by 0 bases and J by 6 bases, with 8 bases between the two germline ends. This CDR3 spans 12 amino acids. The CDR3 DNA follows: TGCAGTGCTAGAGATAATCTTAATGGCTACACCTTC. Encoded protein: CSARDNLNGYTF.

The chain is built from TRBV24-1 and TRBJ1-1, with 7 nucleotides matching TRBD1. The CDR3 length is 15 residues. Looked up from germline, CDR1 is KGHDR and CDR2 is SFDVKD. After removal of 1 base from V and 6 bases from J, the junction contained 7 bases not matched to a gene. This CDR3 is CATSDFGQGVAEAFF. DNA for the CDR3: TGTGCCACCAGTGATTTTGGGCAGGGGGTGGCTGAAGCTTTCTTT.

The chain recombines TRBV30 with TRBJ1-1, with D perhaps matching TRBD1 (5 bases). The germline V and J ends were trimmed by 5 bases and 5 bases, with 15 bases remaining between them. Germline V CDR1 and CDR2: GTSNPN, SVGIG (reference sequence). The CDR3 is 13 amino acids. The CDR3 DNA sequence: TGTGCCTGGTCCTCTTCGGGGGAAACTGAAGCTTTCTTT. Encoded protein: CAWSSSGETEAFF.

This clonotype was detected only a few times. This chain links TRBV7-2 with TRBJ2-3, with D unclear. The CDR3 has 14 amino acids. Trimming shortened V by 1 base and J by 1 base, and 6 bases separated the two germline ends. Looked up from germline, CDR1 is SGHTA and CDR2 is FQGNSA. The CDR3 spells CASSLEHRTDTQYF. In DNA form, the CDR3 reads TGTGCCAGCAGCTTAGAGCACCGCACAGATACGCAGTATTTT.

The chain uses TRBV12-3 or TRBV12-4 and TRBJ1-1, with D possibly matching TRBD1 (6 bases). Between the trimmed V and J ends, which lost 10 bases and 3 bases, there was a span of 15 bases. The CDR3 is 13 residues long. The CDR3, as DNA: TGTGCCACTAGAGGGGGGAGGGACACTGAAGCTTTCTTT. As protein: CATRGGRDTEAFF.

This clonotype was seen more than once but under ten times. The chain uses TRBV12-3 or TRBV12-4 and TRBJ2-3, with 9 bases aligning to TRBD2. V was clipped by 3 bases and J by 7 bases; unmatched bases: 8. The CDR3 contains 15 residues. DNA of the CDR3: TGTGCCAGCAGTTTTGGCGGGGGGGCCGTAAATACGCAGTATTTT. This translates into CASSFGGGAVNTQYF.

In DNA, the CDR3 is TGTGCCAGCAGTTTAGTTCGGGGGGGCGGTGAGCAGTACTTC. Its protein product is CASSLVRGGGEQYF. The rearrangement joins TRBV12-3 or TRBV12-4 to TRBJ2-7; 8 bases line up with TRBD2. The CDR3 runs 14 residues. The trim removed 1 base at V and 7 bases at J, leaving 6 bases unmatched.

V usage is TRBV4-3 and J usage is TRBJ2-7; the match to TRBD1 covers 7 bases. The V gene end was trimmed by 0 bases and the J gene end by 4 bases; junction bases not matched to a gene: 3. The V gene's germline CDR1 is LGHNA and CDR2 YSLEER. CDR3 size: 14 residues. The DNA for the CDR3 is TGCGCCAGCAGCCAAGAGCAGGGGGTGTACGAGCAGTACTTC. Protein sequence: CASSQEQGVYEQYF.

The chain combines TRBV20-1 with TRBJ1-2; 10 positions match TRBD1. CDR1 is DFQATT and CDR2 is SNEGSKA in the germline V gene (reference sequence). The CDR3 is 15 amino acids. The junction had 9 bases not matched to a gene; V was cut back by 2 bases and J by 6 bases. This CDR3 reads CSARSSGQGTNGYTF. The CDR3 coding sequence is TGCAGTGCTAGATCCTCGGGACAGGGGACGAATGGCTACACCTTC.

In this sample, this clonotype turned up a few times. CDR3 amino acids: CASSQKRSWDTDTQYF. CDR3 sequence (DNA): TGCGCCAGCAGCCAAAAGAGAAGTTGGGACACAGATACGCAGTATTTT. This chain connects TRBV4-3 to TRBJ2-3; no definite D call. CDR1 is LGHNA, CDR2 YSLEER, per germline. The V and J ends lost 2 bases and 2 bases respectively, with 14 bases between them. CDR3 length: 16 amino acids.

CDR3 nucleotide sequence: TGTGCCAGCAGTTTAGGGGCCACGGGTGAAGCTTTCTTT. Translating gives CASSLGATGEAFF. The V call is TRBV12-3 or TRBV12-4, the J call TRBJ1-1; no reliable D call. The CDR3 is 13 residues long. Trimming stripped 1 base from V and 7 bases from J, with 10 bases between.

The sample holds a few counts of this clonotype. This chain connects TRBV14 to TRBJ2-5, with TRBD2 matching over 9 bases. Germline V gene data show CDR1 as SGHDN and CDR2 as FVKESK. V dropped 0 bases and J dropped 1; count of bases not matched to a gene: 9. The CDR3 loop spans 18 amino acids. The CDR3 here is CASSQDYSTSGLQETQYF. The DNA for the CDR3 is TGTGCCAGCAGCCAAGATTACTCGACTAGCGGACTCCAAGAGACCCAGTACTTC.